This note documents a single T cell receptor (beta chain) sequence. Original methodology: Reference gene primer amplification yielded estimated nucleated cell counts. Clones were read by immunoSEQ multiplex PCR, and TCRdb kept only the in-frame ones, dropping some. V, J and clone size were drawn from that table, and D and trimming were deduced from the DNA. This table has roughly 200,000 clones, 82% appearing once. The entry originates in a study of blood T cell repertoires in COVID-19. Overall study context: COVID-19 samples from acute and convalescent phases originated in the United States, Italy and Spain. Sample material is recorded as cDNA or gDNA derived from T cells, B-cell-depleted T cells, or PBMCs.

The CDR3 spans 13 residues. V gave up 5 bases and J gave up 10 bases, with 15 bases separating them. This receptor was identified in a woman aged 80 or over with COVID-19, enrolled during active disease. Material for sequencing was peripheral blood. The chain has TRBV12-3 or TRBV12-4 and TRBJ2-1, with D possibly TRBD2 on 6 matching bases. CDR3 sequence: CASSLRQGGEQFF. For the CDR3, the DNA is TGTGCCAGCAGTCTCCGTCAGGGAGGAGAGCAGTTCTTC.